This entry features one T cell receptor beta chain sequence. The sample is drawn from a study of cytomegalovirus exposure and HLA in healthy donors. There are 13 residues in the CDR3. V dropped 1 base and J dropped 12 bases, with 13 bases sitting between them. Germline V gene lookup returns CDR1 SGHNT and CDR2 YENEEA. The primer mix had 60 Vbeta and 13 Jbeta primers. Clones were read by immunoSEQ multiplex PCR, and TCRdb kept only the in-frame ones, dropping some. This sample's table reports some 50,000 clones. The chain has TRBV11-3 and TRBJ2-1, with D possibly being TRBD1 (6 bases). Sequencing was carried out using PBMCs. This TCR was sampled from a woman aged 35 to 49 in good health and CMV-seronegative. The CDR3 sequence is CASSLAQGTSQFF. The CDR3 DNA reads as TGTGCCAGCAGCTTAGCTCAGGGGACCTCGCAGTTCTTC.